The T cell receptor (beta chain) described here comes from a study of T cells in localized non-small cell lung cancer. Study results and limitations: There were a median roughly 62 of the top 100 tumor clones appearing in adjacent lung. Since sequencing was restricted to only one region of the tumor, intratumor heterogeneity remains a possibility. Uninvolved adjacent lung had the highest recorded T cell clonality, with tumor below it.

About this clone: What it binds is not known.

Clones were read by immunoSEQ multiplex PCR, and TCRdb kept only the in-frame ones, dropping some. The sample consists of 20,000 to 25,000 clones, more than 75% of them appearing once. V was pared by 6 bases and J by 2 bases, with 8 bases between. Germline CDR1 SEHNR, CDR2 FQNEAQ (reference sequence). CDR3 length equals 14 residues. This chain joins TRBV7-9 and TRBJ2-6, with D possibly matching TRBD1 (5 bases). The TCR comes from a man between 40 and 70 years old with stage II squamous cell lung carcinoma. The material sequenced was PBMCs, taken before any cancer treatment. The CDR3 loop is CASRWGTGANVLTF. CDR3 DNA: TGTGCCAGCAGGTGGGGCACTGGGGCCAACGTCCTGACTTTC. The whole variable domain, remainder taken from reference TRBV7-9 and TRBJ2-6, is DTGVSQNPRHKITKRGQNVTFRCDPISEHNRLYWYRQTLGQGPEFLTYFQNEAQLEKSRLLSDRFSAERPKGSFSTLEIQRTEQGDSAMYLCASRWGTGANVLTFGAGSRLTVL.